The source of this T cell receptor (beta chain) is a study of OX40 agonist ivuxolimab in advanced cancers. Background on the study: Enrollees could have had prior anti-PD-1, anti-PD-L1 or anti-CTLA-4 therapy, which 35% to 40% had received.

Libraries were prepared by immunoSEQ multiplex PCR; TCRdb keeps only in-frame clonotypes and omits some of them. This table holds about 62,000 clones, roughly 85% found once. This CDR3 region has 12 residues. V was clipped by 6 bases and J by 8 bases, with 10 bases between them. Looked up from germline, CDR1 is MNHEY and CDR2 is SVGAGI. Worth noting for this clone: What it binds is not known.

General observations from the study: By week 6 at 0.1 to 3.0 mg/kg, blood CD4+ and CD8+ T cells had expanded clonally. In general, CD8+ T cells held more expanded clones than CD4+ did, on average.

This chain uses TRBV6-5 with TRBJ1-4; maybe TRBD1 (6 bases). This sequence was found in an adult with an advanced solid tumor such as melanoma, head and neck, liver or kidney cancer. The material was CD4+ or CD8+ T cells sorted from blood, obtained in a trial of the OX40 agonist ivuxolimab. CDR3 amino acids: CASSRGDEKLFF. CDR3 in DNA: TGTGCCAGCAGCAGGGGAGACGAAAAACTGTTTTTT.